This note documents a single T cell receptor beta chain sequence. This record belongs to a study of blood T cell repertoires in COVID-19. Original data processing: By means of reference gene primer amplification, nucleated cell counts were estimated. Produced via immunoSEQ multiplex PCR; TCRdb's table is partial and in-frame only. D and trimming come from the DNA, and the V and J calls and clone size come from that table. The profile shows tens of thousands of clones, around 84% of them singletons. This CDR3 comprises 14 residues. J was trimmed by 5 bases and V by 7 bases; bases with no gene match: 6. CDR1 KGHDR and CDR2 SFDVKD come from the germline V gene.

The TCR originated in a man aged 45-65 years with acute or convalescent COVID-19. The sample consisted of peripheral blood. The chain joins TRBV24-1 to TRBJ2-2; 7 positions match TRBD1. The CDR3 reads CATSRQGGTGELFF. The CDR3 DNA reads TGTGCCACCAGCCGACAGGGTGGGACCGGGGAGCTGTTTTTT.